The next 28 T cell receptor beta chains were all read from a single sample in a study of T cells in Graves' hyperthyroidism and ophthalmopathy. The investigators amplified TCR beta CDR3 regions from RNA transcripts. The HTBI primer set was used in a first-round RT-PCR of the TCR CDR3. TCRdb independently ran MiXCR on the multiplex PCR reads; one entry per CDR3 protein. Of 250,000 or so distinct CDR3 sequences in the sample, 13% to 15% were seen once. The sequencing sample was made of blood. Receptors originate from a woman in her fifties or sixties with Graves' hyperthyroidism that later progressed to Graves' ophthalmopathy.

This clonotype was seen more than once but under ten times. The gene calls are TRBV28 and TRBJ1-4; possibly TRBD1 for D (6 bases). Germline loops: CDR1 MDHEN, CDR2 SYDVKM. V was cut by 4 bases and J by 4 bases, with 10 bases left in between. CDR3 size: 14 residues. CDR3 amino acids: CASSSGQINEKLFF. CDR3 nucleotides: TGTGCCAGCAGTTCGGGACAAATTAATGAAAAACTGTTTTTT. The full variable domain, in which reference TRBV28 and TRBJ1-4 provide the parts outside the CDR3, is DVKVTQSSRYLVKRTGEKVFLECVQDMDHENMFWYRQDPGLGLRLIYFSYDVKMKEKGDIPEGYSVSREKKERFSLILESASTNQTSMYLCASSSGQINEKLFFGSGTQLSVL.

This clonotype has only a few counts. V and J are TRBV11-2 and TRBJ1-1; no clear D. The ends were cut back, 7 bases at V and 11 bases at J, with 14 bases in the middle. The CDR3 is made up of 11 amino acids. Per germline, CDR1 SGHAT and CDR2 FQNNGV. CDR3 amino acids: CASTTEERAFF. The CDR3 DNA follows: TGTGCCAGCACCACAGAGGAAAGGGCTTTCTTT. Filled out from reference TRBV11-2 and TRBJ1-1, the complete variable domain reads EAGVAQSPRYKIIEKRQSVAFWCNPISGHATLYWYQQILGQGPKLLIQFQNNGVVDDSQLPKDRFSAERLKGVDSTLKIQPAKLEDSAVYLCASTTEERAFFGQGTRLTVV.

The chain has TRBV20-1 and TRBJ2-7, with TRBD2 matching 8 bases. Germline CDR1 is DFQATT and CDR2 is SNEGSKA (reference sequence). V lost 0 bases and J lost 6; bases outside the gene matches: 1. CDR3 length equals 12 residues. As DNA, the CDR3 is TGCAGTGCTAGAGAGGCGGGAGGCGAGCAGTACTTC. This sequence encodes CSAREAGGEQYF.

This clonotype was picked up many times. CDR3 DNA: TGCGCCAGCAGCCCCCTCCCTGCCAGCTACGAGCAGTACTTC. It yields the protein CASSPLPASYEQYF. The chain uses TRBV5-1 and TRBJ2-7, with D uncertain. From germline, CDR1 is SGHRS and CDR2 YFSETQ. V dropped 4 bases and J dropped 3 bases, with 14 bases sitting between them. CDR3 length: 14 amino acids.

This clonotype occurred a few times. V usage is TRBV3-1 and J usage is TRBJ2-6; D not resolved. V lost 3 bases and J lost 0, with 3 bases in between. Looked up from germline, CDR1 is LGHDT and CDR2 is YNNKEL (reference sequence). The CDR3 length is 14 residues. The chain's CDR3 is CASSHLSGANVLTF. In nucleotides, the CDR3 is TGTGCCAGCAGCCACCTCTCTGGGGCCAACGTCCTGACTTTC.

This clonotype was recorded at least ten times. This chain joins TRBV12-3 or TRBV12-4 and TRBJ1-2; no firm D call. The CDR3 contains 14 residues. V was trimmed by 0 bases and J by 4 bases, leaving 9 bases between them. The CDR3 region is CASSLATAVYGYTF. DNA of the CDR3: TGTGCCAGCAGTTTAGCGACGGCGGTCTATGGCTACACCTTC.

The sample holds a few counts of this clonotype. The chain uses TRBV28 and TRBJ1-2; D remains unclear. V shed 5 bases and J shed 13 bases, with 23 bases lying between them. Per the germline V gene, CDR1 is MDHEN and CDR2 is SYDVKM. The CDR3 spans 14 residues. The CDR3 nucleotides are TGTGCCAGCAGTACTCCTTCTGCCTCGGTCCGCTTCACCTTC. The encoded protein is CASSTPSASVRFTF.

The chain recombines TRBV27 with TRBJ2-1; perhaps D is TRBD1 or TRBD2 (5 bases each). Germline CDR1 MNHEY, CDR2 SMNVEV (reference sequence). Trimming cost V 6 bases and J 0 bases, with 21 bases left between them. This CDR3 contains 18 residues. This CDR3 is CASSSLVRAGGSYNEQFF. The CDR3 bases are TGTGCCAGCAGCTCTCTGGTTAGAGCTGGGGGCTCCTACAATGAGCAGTTCTTC.

In DNA, the CDR3 is TGTGCCAGCAGCGTGGGACAGGGTGGAGATACGCAGTATTTT. Its translation is CASSVGQGGDTQYF. The genes are TRBV9 and TRBJ2-3, with TRBD1 identical over 9 bases. Germline assignment: CDR1 SGDLS and CDR2 YYNGEE. The CDR3 covers 14 residues. V dropped 2 bases and J dropped 5; count of bases not matched to a gene: 3.

This clonotype was recorded many times. This chain uses TRBV11-2 with TRBJ2-7; D is unresolved. The CDR3 is made up of 15 amino acids. V lost 5 bases to trimming and J lost 3 bases, with 17 bases between them. Germline-derived CDR1 and CDR2 are SGHAT and FQNNGV. The CDR3 DNA is TGTGCCAGCAGCCGATACGTTGGCGGAGACTACGAGCAGTACTTC. This sequence encodes CASSRYVGGDYEQYF. Using reference TRBV11-2 and TRBJ2-7 for the parts outside the CDR3, the full variable domain is EAGVAQSPRYKIIEKRQSVAFWCNPISGHATLYWYQQILGQGPKLLIQFQNNGVVDDSQLPKDRFSAERLKGVDSTLKIQPAKLEDSAVYLCASSRYVGGDYEQYFGPGTRLTVT.

This clonotype showed up just a few times. The V call is TRBV14, the J call TRBJ2-7; unclear D gene. Trimming pared 8 bases from V and 0 bases from J, leaving 5 bases between. Germline CDR1 reads SGHDN; CDR2 reads FVKESK. This CDR3 has 11 residues. The chain's CDR3 is CASQNSYEQYF. The DNA for the CDR3 is TGTGCCAGCCAAAACTCCTACGAGCAGTACTTC. The full variable domain, with the rest looked up from reference TRBV14 and TRBJ2-7, is EAGVTQFPSHSVIEKGQTVTLRCDPISGHDNLYWYRRVMGKEIKFLLHFVKESKQDESGMPNNRFLAERTGGTYSTLKVQPAELEDSGVYFCASQNSYEQYFGPGTRLTVT.

In its sample, this clonotype was seen a few times. The chain is built from TRBV7-9 and TRBJ1-4, with D uncertain. V gave up 5 bases and J gave up 0 bases, with 13 bases separating them. This CDR3 comprises 16 residues. The germline gives CDR1 SEHNR, CDR2 FQNEAQ (reference sequence). For the CDR3, the DNA is TGTGCCAGCAGCCCGCGTAGAGCGGCAACTAATGAAAAACTGTTTTTT. The encoded protein is CASSPRRAATNEKLFF. The variable domain in full, completed from reference TRBV7-9 and TRBJ1-4, reads DTGVSQNPRHKITKRGQNVTFRCDPISEHNRLYWYRQTLGQGPEFLTYFQNEAQLEKSRLLSDRFSAERPKGSFSTLEIQRTEQGDSAMYLCASSPRRAATNEKLFFGSGTQLSVL.

The V call is TRBV11-2, the J call TRBJ2-3; D call uncertain. CDR1 and CDR2 (germline): SGHAT, FQNNGV. Trimming cost V 5 bases and J 6 bases, with 15 bases left between them. The CDR3 runs to 14 residues. The CDR3, as DNA: TGTGCCAGCAGCCGTCGACCGCCCGTCGATACGCAGTATTTT. This encodes CASSRRPPVDTQYF.

The sample holds a few counts of this clonotype. The rearrangement links TRBV5-1 to TRBJ2-1; D is possibly TRBD2 (7 bases). The CDR3 consists of 17 residues. Between the trimmed V and J ends, which lost 0 bases and 2 bases, there was a span of 15 bases. The V gene's germline CDR1 is SGHRS and CDR2 YFSETQ. Here the CDR3 DNA reads TGCGCCAGCAGCTTGGCCGGTGGGGGGGCCACCTACAATGAGCAGTTCTTC. Translated, it gives CASSLAGGGATYNEQFF.

This clonotype occurred many times. The CDR3 is CASRGTGGSNQPQHF. The CDR3, as DNA: TGTGCCAGCAGGGGGACAGGTGGAAGCAATCAGCCCCAGCATTTT. The chain carries TRBV6-1 and TRBJ1-5; 8 bases agree with TRBD1. J was trimmed by 1 base and V by 6 bases; bases with no gene match: 5. Germline V gene lookup returns CDR1 MNHNS and CDR2 SASEGT. The CDR3 is 15 residues long.

Regarding this clonotype: One junction end does not reproduce the germline sequence, and a read error may be involved. J is TRBJ2-1 and V is TRBV11-3; 9 positions agree with TRBD2. The CDR3 runs to 14 residues. The germline gives CDR1 SGHNT, CDR2 YENEEA. The CDR3 spells CANSLAGAYNEQFF. The CDR3 nucleotides are TGTGCCAACAGCTTAGCGGGGGCCTACAATGAGCAGTTCTTC.

This clonotype was found many times. This chain links TRBV6-5 with TRBJ2-4; 8 bases line up with TRBD1. Germline-derived CDR1 and CDR2 are MNHEY and SVGAGI. This CDR3 comprises 17 residues. Trimming at V came to 0 bases and at J to 0 bases, leaving 4 bases not matched to a gene. The CDR3 coding sequence is TGTGCCAGCAGTTACTCCGGGACAGGACTAGCCAAAAACATTCAGTACTTC. This encodes CASSYSGTGLAKNIQYF.

There are a few counts of this clonotype. V is TRBV20-1 and J is TRBJ1-3; D possibly corresponds to TRBD1 (6 bases). Germline CDR1 is DFQATT and CDR2 is SNEGSKA (reference sequence). The V and J ends lost 6 bases and 7 bases respectively, with 19 bases between them. The CDR3 consists of 14 residues. Here the CDR3 DNA reads TGCAGTGCACAACCCTCAGGGGAGGGGAACACCATATATTTT. It codes for CSAQPSGEGNTIYF.

V gene TRBV10-3 combines with J gene TRBJ1-2, with D unresolved. The germline V and J ends were trimmed by 4 bases and 4 bases, with 19 bases remaining between them. The CDR3 covers 16 residues. Germline lookup yields CDR1 ENHRY and CDR2 SYGVKD. The CDR3 sequence: CAISGAHRAELYGYTF. The DNA of the CDR3 is TGTGCCATCAGTGGGGCTCATAGGGCGGAACTCTATGGCTACACCTTC.

This clonotype was detected ten times or more. This rearrangement joins TRBV20-1 to TRBJ2-1; 9 positions agree with TRBD2. The V segment lost 6 bases and the J segment 0 bases; nucleotides outside the gene matches: 3. Germline lookup yields CDR1 DFQATT and CDR2 SNEGSKA (reference sequence). The CDR3 sequence is 14 residues long. The CDR3 DNA reads as TGCAGTGCCACTAGCGGGCTCTCCTACAATGAGCAGTTCTTC. This codes for CSATSGLSYNEQFF.

V is TRBV27 and J is TRBJ2-5, with TRBD1 matching over 9 bases. V dropped 5 bases and J dropped 5; count of bases not matched to a gene: 9. CDR3 length equals 15 residues. The germline V gene encodes CDR1 MNHEY and CDR2 SMNVEV (reference sequence). The CDR3 nucleotides read TGTGCCAGCAGTACAGGGGGCATAGGGGTGGAGACCCAGTACTTC. Translated: CASSTGGIGVETQYF.

This clonotype has a single count. The chain links TRBV7-9 to TRBJ1-4; possible D gene TRBD1, 5 bases. The CDR3 length is 15 residues. Trimming removed 5 bases at V and 8 bases at J, with 18 bases between. Germline V gives CDR1 SEHNR, CDR2 FQNEAQ (reference sequence). For the CDR3, the DNA is TGTGCCAGCAGCGCATCCGGGGCCTGGGGAGAAAAACTGTTTTTT. Translated, it gives CASSASGAWGEKLFF. The variable domain in full, with the rest retrieved from reference TRBV7-9 and TRBJ1-4, is DTGVSQNPRHKITKRGQNVTFRCDPISEHNRLYWYRQTLGQGPEFLTYFQNEAQLEKSRLLSDRFSAERPKGSFSTLEIQRTEQGDSAMYLCASSASGAWGEKLFFGSGTQLSVL.

This clonotype has just a few counts. This sequence joins TRBV29-1 and TRBJ1-4; tentative D call: TRBD1 (5 bases). Per the germline V gene, CDR1 is SQVTM and CDR2 is ANQGSEA. V lost 4 bases to trimming and J lost 7 bases, with 13 bases between them. This CDR3 region has 13 residues. CDR3: CSVGQGRGEKLFF. DNA for the CDR3: TGCAGCGTTGGTCAGGGTAGGGGTGAAAAACTGTTTTTT.

This clonotype has only a few counts. The chain employs TRBV5-4 and TRBJ2-2; D unresolved. Germline values: CDR1 SGHNT, CDR2 YYREEE (reference sequence). V dropped 9 bases and J dropped 6 bases, with 15 bases sitting between them. The CDR3 runs 13 residues. CDR3 coding DNA: TGTGCCACCATTAGACGCGAGTCCGGGGAGCTGTTTTTT. It encodes CATIRRESGELFF.

This clonotype showed up many times. This chain joins TRBV2 and TRBJ2-7; D not certain. V lost 6 bases and J lost 3, with 6 bases in between. In germline, CDR1 is SNHLY, CDR2 FYNNEI. This CDR3 region has 11 residues. The DNA of the CDR3 is TGTGCCAGCAGCAGCTACTACGAGCAGTACTTC. Translation gives CASSSYYEQYF.

This clonotype was recorded many times. This rearrangement joins TRBV11-1 to TRBJ2-5; 8 nucleotides line up with TRBD1. Losses at the gene ends were 3 bases for V and 5 bases for J; bases not matched to a gene: 5. The CDR3 runs to 14 residues. Germline-derived CDR1 and CDR2 are SGHAT and FQDESV (reference sequence). DNA for the CDR3: TGTGCCAGCAGCTTTCGGACAGGGTTCGAGACCCAGTACTTC. Its protein is CASSFRTGFETQYF.

Note on this clonotype: A much larger clone sits a single nucleotide away, making a read error possible. This chain connects TRBV6-2 or TRBV6-3 to TRBJ1-6; 8 nucleotides agree with TRBD1. CDR3 length equals 13 residues. Unmatched junction bases numbered 6, after V lost 7 bases and J lost 10 bases. Germline assignment: CDR1 MNHEY and CDR2 SVGEGT. CDR3 DNA: TGTGCCAGCATGGGGACAGGTGGATCACCCCTCCACTTT. The encoded protein is CASMGTGGSPLHF.

This clonotype was counted ten times or more. This rearrangement joins TRBV14 to TRBJ2-1; D call uncertain. V shed 0 bases and J shed 8 bases, with 17 bases lying between them. There are 16 residues in the CDR3. Per the germline V gene, CDR1 is SGHDN and CDR2 is FVKESK. CDR3 protein: CASSQDQRGFKDEQFF. CDR3 coding DNA: TGTGCCAGCAGCCAAGATCAGCGAGGATTCAAGGATGAGCAGTTCTTC.